This is a list of T cell receptor beta chains from one sample in a study of blood T cell repertoires in COVID-19. Only in-frame clones appear in the TCRdb table, and some are missing; sequencing was by immunoSEQ multiplex PCR. The sample shows tens of thousands of clones, around 89% of them seen only once. What was sequenced was peripheral blood. These TCRs come from a woman aged 80 or over with acute or convalescent COVID-19. The CDR3 runs from the conserved cysteine through the conserved F or W. The D gene is left open where the match is weak. Clone size is shown for a subset of rows, as once, few, many or a class of expanded clone.

clone size	J gene	D gene	V gene	CDR3 protein	CDR3 DNA
NA	TRBJ2-7	NA	TRBV12-3/TRBV12-4	CASSLTVGEQYF	TGTGCCAGCAGTTTGACAGTGGGCGAGCAGTACTTC
NA	TRBJ2-3	NA	TRBV9	CASSVGQRPVDTQYF	TGTGCCAGCAGCGTAGGCCAGCGCCCGGTAGATACGCAGTATTTT
few	TRBJ1-1	TRBD1	TRBV5-6	CASSQDPGQVFGTEAFF	TGTGCCAGCAGCCAAGACCCGGGACAGGTATTTGGGACTGAAGCTTTCTTT
NA	TRBJ2-7	TRBD2	TRBV7-9	CASSLASGRQYEQYF	TGTGCCAGCAGCTTAGCTAGCGGGAGGCAATACGAGCAGTACTTC
few	TRBJ2-1	NA	TRBV27	CATAGYSYNEQFF	TGTGCCACCGCGGGGTACTCCTACAATGAGCAGTTCTTC
NA	TRBJ2-2	TRBD2	TRBV10-3	CAISERTSGRTGELFF	TGTGCCATCAGTGAGAGGACTAGCGGGAGGACCGGGGAGCTGTTTTTT
NA	TRBJ1-1	TRBD1	TRBV7-2	CASSPGQGNTEAFF	TGTGCCAGCAGCCCAGGACAGGGGAACACTGAAGCTTTCTTT
NA	TRBJ1-4	NA	TRBV5-6	CASSTRGGFREKLFF	TGTGCCAGCAGCACTAGGGGGGGCTTCAGGGAAAAACTGTTTTTT
once	TRBJ2-3	TRBD2	TRBV4-2	CASSQGTSGDSTDTQYF	TGTGCCAGCAGCCAGGGGACTAGCGGCGATAGCACAGATACGCAGTATTTT
NA	TRBJ2-1	TRBD1	TRBV5-1	CASSQTGGNNEQFF	TGCGCCAGCAGCCAGACAGGGGGAAATAATGAGCAGTTCTTC
NA	TRBJ2-2	NA	TRBV25-1	CASLRAGELFF	TGTGCCAGTCTCAGGGCCGGGGAGCTGTTTTTT
NA	TRBJ2-7	NA	TRBV12-3/TRBV12-4	CASSLIPGHQQYF	TGTGCCAGCAGTTTAATCCCGGGACACCAGCAGTACTTC
NA	TRBJ1-5	TRBD1	TRBV6-5	CASQRTGLSNQPQHF	TGTGCCAGCCAAAGGACAGGATTGAGCAATCAGCCCCAGCATTTT
NA	TRBJ2-2	NA	TRBV18	CASSPPRTAPQYTGELFF	TGTGCCAGCTCACCCCCCCGGACAGCCCCGCAATACACCGGGGAGCTGTTTTTT
NA	TRBJ2-5	TRBD2	TRBV27	CASRSRGGGRETQYF	TGTGCCAGCCGCTCCCGGGGGGGCGGGCGGGAGACCCAGTACTTC
NA	TRBJ1-5	TRBD1	TRBV18	CASSLRPGQDSFQSQPQHF	TGTGCCAGCTCACTTCGACCGGGACAGGACAGCTTTCAAAGTCAGCCCCAGCATTTT
NA	TRBJ2-7	TRBD2	TRBV3-1/TRBV3-2	CASSQAGTSGSSEQYF	TGTGCCAGCAGCCAAGCCGGGACTAGCGGGAGTAGCGAGCAGTACTTC
NA	TRBJ1-1	NA	TRBV5-1	CASSLATALNTEAFF	TGCGCCAGCAGCTTGGCGACAGCGTTGAACACTGAAGCTTTCTTT
NA	TRBJ2-5	TRBD1	TRBV6-5	CASSYTGTGSETQYF	TGTGCCAGCAGTTACACCGGGACAGGGAGCGAGACCCAGTACTTC
NA	TRBJ1-2	TRBD1	TRBV3-1/TRBV3-2	CASGTGTYGYTF	TGTGCCAGTGGGACAGGGACATATGGCTACACCTTC
NA	TRBJ1-5	NA	TRBV7-9	CASSPGSHQPQHF	TGTGCCAGCAGCCCAGGATCACATCAGCCCCAGCATTTT
NA	TRBJ1-4	NA	TRBV6-5	CASRSTRTVDEKLFF	TGTGCCAGCAGATCCACCCGGACAGTGGATGAAAAACTGTTTTTT
NA	TRBJ1-1	NA	TRBV7-2	CASSLRRDSNTEAFF	TGTGCCAGCAGCTTGAGGAGGGACTCGAACACTGAAGCTTTCTTT
NA	TRBJ2-5	TRBD1	TRBV29-1	CSVGGQGRETQYF	TGCAGCGTTGGAGGACAGGGCAGGGAGACCCAGTACTTC
NA	TRBJ2-6	NA	TRBV6-5	CASSYVGAGANVLTF	TGTGCCAGCAGTTACGTGGGAGCTGGGGCCAACGTCCTGACTTTC
NA	TRBJ1-5	TRBD1	TRBV2	CASSPDRDGNQPQHF	TGTGCCAGCAGCCCGGACAGGGACGGCAATCAGCCCCAGCATTTT
NA	TRBJ2-1	TRBD2	TRBV9	CASSVGGSGRIDNEQFF	TGTGCCAGCAGCGTAGGGGGTAGCGGGAGAATCGACAATGAGCAGTTCTTC
NA	TRBJ2-7	TRBD2	TRBV29-1	CSATPGTSGSGEQYF	TGCAGCGCCACGCCCGGGACTAGCGGGAGTGGCGAGCAGTACTTC
NA	TRBJ2-5	TRBD2	TRBV7-2	CASSLGAGVRETQYF	TGTGCCAGCAGCTTAGGTGCGGGGGTCAGGGAGACCCAGTACTTC
NA	TRBJ1-4	TRBD1	TRBV11-2	CASSNYGQGDEKLFF	TGTGCCAGCAGCAACTACGGACAGGGGGATGAAAAACTGTTTTTT
NA	TRBJ1-3	TRBD1	TRBV19	CASSIDPGQGNTIYF	TGTGCCAGTAGTATCGATCCGGGACAGGGAAACACCATATATTTT
NA	TRBJ2-7	NA	TRBV7-3	CASSLRLGGEQYF	TGTGCCAGCAGCTTAAGGTTAGGGGGCGAGCAGTACTTC
NA	TRBJ2-3	TRBD2	TRBV13	CASSLRAGGPSETQYF	TGTGCCAGCAGCTTACGAGCGGGGGGCCCTTCAGAGACGCAGTATTTT
NA	TRBJ1-2	TRBD1	TRBV7-2	CASSPPTGARTYGYTF	TGTGCCAGCAGCCCCCCGACAGGGGCGAGGACTTATGGCTACACCTTC
once	TRBJ1-2	NA	TRBV12-3/TRBV12-4	CASSNLRGDTF	TGTGCCAGCAGCAACCTTCGGGGGGACACCTTC
NA	TRBJ1-2	NA	TRBV5-1	CASSFDSNYGYTF	TGCGCCAGCAGCTTCGACAGTAACTATGGCTACACCTTC
NA	TRBJ2-1	NA	TRBV5-1	CASSPTGLSSGEQFF	TGCGCCAGCAGCCCCACAGGGCTCTCCTCGGGTGAGCAGTTCTTC
NA	TRBJ2-3	TRBD1	TRBV19	CASSKQDRGLDTQYF	TGTGCCAGTAGTAAACAGGACAGGGGGCTAGATACGCAGTATTTT
once	TRBJ1-1	NA	TRBV7-6	CASSLYNMNTEAFF	TGTGCCAGCAGCTTATACAACATGAACACTGAAGCTTTCTTT
NA	TRBJ2-7	TRBD1	TRBV15	CATSQPPQGLSEQYF	TGTGCCACCAGCCAACCTCCACAGGGGCTCAGCGAGCAGTACTTC
once	TRBJ1-1	TRBD1	TRBV6-5	CASSSTGGRGTEAFF	TGTGCCAGCAGTTCTACAGGGGGCAGGGGCACTGAAGCTTTCTTT
NA	TRBJ2-2	NA	TRBV5-1	CASTINLNTGELFF	TGCGCCAGCACCATAAACTTGAACACCGGGGAGCTGTTTTTT
NA	TRBJ1-2	TRBD1	TRBV7-9	CASSFRGDYGYTF	TGTGCCAGCAGCTTCAGGGGGGACTATGGCTACACCTTC
NA	TRBJ1-2	NA	TRBV2	CASSDVDFSYGYTF	TGTGCCAGCAGTGATGTTGACTTTTCCTATGGCTACACCTTC
NA	TRBJ1-2	NA	TRBV28	CASSLTGFYGYTF	TGTGCCAGCAGTTTAACGGGATTCTATGGCTACACCTTC
NA	TRBJ1-2	NA	TRBV5-1	CASSPGGWLSGYTF	TGCGCCAGCAGCCCCGGGGGTTGGTTGTCTGGCTACACCTTC
NA	TRBJ2-6	NA	TRBV4-3	CASSQEWASAGANVLTF	TGCGCCAGCAGCCAAGAATGGGCCTCGGCCGGGGCCAACGTCCTGACTTTC
few	TRBJ2-1	NA	TRBV12-3/TRBV12-4	CASRLETNEQFF	TGTGCCAGCAGACTGGAGACCAATGAGCAGTTCTTC
NA	TRBJ1-2	NA	TRBV5-1	CASSSATDYGYTF	TGCGCCAGCAGCTCCGCTACAGACTATGGCTACACCTTC
NA	TRBJ2-1	NA	TRBV25-1	CASSFGHPYNEQFF	TGTGCCAGCAGTTTCGGACACCCCTACAATGAGCAGTTCTTC
NA	TRBJ2-5	TRBD2	TRBV7-6	CASSFLAGAGETQYF	TGTGCCAGCAGCTTCCTAGCGGGAGCGGGAGAGACCCAGTACTTC